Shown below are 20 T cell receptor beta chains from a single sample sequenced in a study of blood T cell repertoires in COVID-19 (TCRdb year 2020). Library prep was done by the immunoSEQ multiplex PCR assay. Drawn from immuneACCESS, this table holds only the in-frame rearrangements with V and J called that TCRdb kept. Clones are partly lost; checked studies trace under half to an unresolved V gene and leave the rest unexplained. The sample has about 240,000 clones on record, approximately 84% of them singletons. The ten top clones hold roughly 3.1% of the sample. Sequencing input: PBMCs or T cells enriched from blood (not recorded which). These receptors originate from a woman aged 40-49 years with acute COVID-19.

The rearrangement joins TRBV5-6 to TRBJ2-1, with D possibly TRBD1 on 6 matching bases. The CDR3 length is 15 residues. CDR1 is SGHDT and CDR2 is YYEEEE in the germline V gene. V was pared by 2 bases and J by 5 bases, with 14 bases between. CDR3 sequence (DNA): TGTGCCAGCAGCTTTAACTGGGGGCGGGACAATGAGCAGTTCTTC. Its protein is CASSFNWGRDNEQFF.

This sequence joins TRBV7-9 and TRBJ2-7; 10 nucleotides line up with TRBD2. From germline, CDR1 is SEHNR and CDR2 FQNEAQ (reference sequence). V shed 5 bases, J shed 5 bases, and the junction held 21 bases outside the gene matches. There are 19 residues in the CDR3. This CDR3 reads CASSNGASGSRTVGHEQYF. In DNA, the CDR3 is TGTGCCAGCAGCAATGGGGCTAGCGGGAGTAGAACCGTCGGCCACGAGCAGTACTTC.

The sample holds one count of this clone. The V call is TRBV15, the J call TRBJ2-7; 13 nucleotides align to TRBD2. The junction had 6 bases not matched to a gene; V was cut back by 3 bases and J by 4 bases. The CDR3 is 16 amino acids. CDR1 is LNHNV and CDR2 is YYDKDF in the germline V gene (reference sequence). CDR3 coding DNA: TGTGCCACCAGCAGGGGAGGGACTAGCGGGATTTACGAGCAGTACTTC. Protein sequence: CATSRGGTSGIYEQYF.

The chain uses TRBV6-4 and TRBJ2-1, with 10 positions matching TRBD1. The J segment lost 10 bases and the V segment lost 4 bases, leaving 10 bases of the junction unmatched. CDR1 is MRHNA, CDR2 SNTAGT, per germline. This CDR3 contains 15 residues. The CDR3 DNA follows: TGTGCCAGCAGTGTTGCCGGGACAGGGGCGTCCGAGCAGTTCTTC. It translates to CASSVAGTGASEQFF.

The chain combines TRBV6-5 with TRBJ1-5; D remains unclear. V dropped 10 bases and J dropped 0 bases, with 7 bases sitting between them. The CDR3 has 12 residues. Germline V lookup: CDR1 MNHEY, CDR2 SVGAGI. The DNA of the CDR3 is TGTGCCACCTCTTATAGCAATCAGCCCCAGCATTTT. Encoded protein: CATSYSNQPQHF.

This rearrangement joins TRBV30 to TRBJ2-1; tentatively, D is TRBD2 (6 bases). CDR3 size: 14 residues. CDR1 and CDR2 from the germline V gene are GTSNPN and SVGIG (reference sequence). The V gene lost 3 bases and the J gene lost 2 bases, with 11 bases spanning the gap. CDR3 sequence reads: CAWSAGLTYNEQFF. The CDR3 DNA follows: TGTGCCTGGAGCGCAGGACTAACCTACAATGAGCAGTTCTTC.

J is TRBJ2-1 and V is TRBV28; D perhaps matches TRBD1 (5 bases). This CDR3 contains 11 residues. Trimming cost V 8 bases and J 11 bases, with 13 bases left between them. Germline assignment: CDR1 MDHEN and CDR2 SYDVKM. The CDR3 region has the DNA TGTGCCAGCCAAGACCTGGGGCAGCAGTTCTTC. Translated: CASQDLGQQFF.

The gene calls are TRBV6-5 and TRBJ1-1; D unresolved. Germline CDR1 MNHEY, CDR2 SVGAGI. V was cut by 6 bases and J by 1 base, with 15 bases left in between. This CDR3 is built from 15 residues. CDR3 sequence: CASRTGIIPNTEAFF. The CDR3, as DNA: TGTGCCAGCAGAACGGGAATAATTCCGAACACTGAAGCTTTCTTT.

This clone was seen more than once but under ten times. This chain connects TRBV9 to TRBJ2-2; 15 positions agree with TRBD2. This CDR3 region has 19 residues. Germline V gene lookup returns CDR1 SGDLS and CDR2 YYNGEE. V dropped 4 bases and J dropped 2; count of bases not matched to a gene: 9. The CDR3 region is CASSLGTSGRRINTGELFF. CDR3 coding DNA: TGTGCCAGCAGCCTAGGGACTAGCGGGAGGAGGATTAACACCGGGGAGCTGTTTTTT.

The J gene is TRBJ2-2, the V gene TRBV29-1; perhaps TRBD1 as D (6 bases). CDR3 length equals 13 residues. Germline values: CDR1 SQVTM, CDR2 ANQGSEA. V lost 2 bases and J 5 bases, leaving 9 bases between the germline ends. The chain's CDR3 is CSVEHRDTGELFF. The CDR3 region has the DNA TGCAGCGTTGAACACAGGGATACCGGGGAGCTGTTTTTT.

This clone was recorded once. The DNA of the CDR3 is TGTGCCAGTAGCGTTTTGACAGGGGATTATCGGAACACTGAAGCTTTCTTT. Its protein product is CASSVLTGDYRNTEAFF. The chain employs TRBV19 and TRBJ1-1, with 8 bases matching TRBD1. This CDR3 is built from 17 residues. The V segment lost 6 bases and the J segment 1 base; nucleotides outside the gene matches: 13. Germline lookup yields CDR1 LNHDA and CDR2 SQIVND (reference sequence).

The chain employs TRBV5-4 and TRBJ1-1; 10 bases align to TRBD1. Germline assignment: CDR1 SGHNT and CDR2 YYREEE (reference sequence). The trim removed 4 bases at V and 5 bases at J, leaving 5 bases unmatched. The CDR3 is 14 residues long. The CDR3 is CASSEGQGRTEAFF. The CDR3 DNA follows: TGTGCCAGCAGCGAGGGACAGGGGAGGACTGAAGCTTTCTTT.

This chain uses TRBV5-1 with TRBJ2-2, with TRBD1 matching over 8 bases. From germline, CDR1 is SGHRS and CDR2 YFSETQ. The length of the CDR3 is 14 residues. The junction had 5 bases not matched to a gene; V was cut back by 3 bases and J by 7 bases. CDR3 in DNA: TGCGCCAGCAGCTCGACAGGGGATGACGGGGAGCTGTTTTTT. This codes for CASSSTGDDGELFF.

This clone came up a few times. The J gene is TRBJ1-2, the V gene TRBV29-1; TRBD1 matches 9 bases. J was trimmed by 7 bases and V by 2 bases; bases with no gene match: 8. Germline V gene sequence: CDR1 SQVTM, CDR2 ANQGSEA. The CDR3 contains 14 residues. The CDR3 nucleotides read TGCAGCGTTGAACTGGACAGGGGTTTGGGTGGCTACACCTTC. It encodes CSVELDRGLGGYTF.

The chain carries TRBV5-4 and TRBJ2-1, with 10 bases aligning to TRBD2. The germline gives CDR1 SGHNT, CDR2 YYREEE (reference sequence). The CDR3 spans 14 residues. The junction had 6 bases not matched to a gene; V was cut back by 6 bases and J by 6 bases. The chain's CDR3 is CASIKAGGSNEQFF. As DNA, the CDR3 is TGTGCCAGCATCAAAGCGGGAGGGAGCAATGAGCAGTTCTTC.

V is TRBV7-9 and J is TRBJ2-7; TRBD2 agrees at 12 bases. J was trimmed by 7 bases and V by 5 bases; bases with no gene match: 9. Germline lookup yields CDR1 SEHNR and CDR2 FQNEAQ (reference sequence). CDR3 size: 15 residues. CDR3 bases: TGTGCCAGCAGCCTGACTAGCGGGAGAGGGTGGGAGCAGTACTTC. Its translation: CASSLTSGRGWEQYF.

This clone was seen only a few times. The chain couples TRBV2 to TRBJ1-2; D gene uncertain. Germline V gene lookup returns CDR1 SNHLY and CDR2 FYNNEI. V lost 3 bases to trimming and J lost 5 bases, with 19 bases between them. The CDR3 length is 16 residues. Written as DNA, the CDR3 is TGTGCCAGCAGTGATTCGGCGGTCTCCCCCGTTTATGGCTACACCTTC. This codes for CASSDSAVSPVYGYTF.

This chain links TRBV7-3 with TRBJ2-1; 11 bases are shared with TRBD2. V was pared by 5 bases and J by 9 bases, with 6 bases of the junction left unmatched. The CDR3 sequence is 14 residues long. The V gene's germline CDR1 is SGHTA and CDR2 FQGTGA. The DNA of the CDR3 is TGTGCCAGCAGCGTAGCGGGAGGGCCTAGTGAGCAGTTCTTC. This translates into CASSVAGGPSEQFF.

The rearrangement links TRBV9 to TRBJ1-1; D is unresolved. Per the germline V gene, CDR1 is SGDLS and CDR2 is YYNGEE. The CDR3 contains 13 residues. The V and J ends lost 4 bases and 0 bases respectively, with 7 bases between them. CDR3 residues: CASSSPVNTEAFF. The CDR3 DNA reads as TGTGCCAGCAGCTCACCGGTGAACACTGAAGCTTTCTTT.

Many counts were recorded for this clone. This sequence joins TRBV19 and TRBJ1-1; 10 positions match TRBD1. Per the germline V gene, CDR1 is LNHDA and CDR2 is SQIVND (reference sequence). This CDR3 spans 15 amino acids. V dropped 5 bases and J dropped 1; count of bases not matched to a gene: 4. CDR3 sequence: CASSLGQGENTEAFF. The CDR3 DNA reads TGTGCCAGTAGTTTAGGACAGGGGGAGAACACTGAAGCTTTCTTT.